A selection of T cell receptor beta chains follows, all from one sample in a study of technical replicates of blood from several donors. TCRdb keeps only in-frame clones here, not all; method: immunoSEQ multiplex PCR. The repertoire consists of 80,000 to 85,000 clones, with 75% to 90% occurring once and the leading ten covering about 0.38%. Sample: T cells isolated from PBMCs. Receptors were obtained from a human donor in good health. Each CDR3 is given with its conserved first and last residue. D genes are given only for firm matches. Size is omitted from some rows. Given values are once, few, many or a class for expanded clones.

v_gene	j_gene	abundance	d_gene	CDR3nt	CDR3aa
TRBV7-9	TRBJ2-3	NA	NA	TGTGCCAGCAGCTTAGGAGAGGCAGACACAGATACGCAGTATTTT	CASSLGEADTDTQYF
TRBV9	TRBJ2-1	NA	TRBD2	TGTGCCAGCAGCGTAGGGCCTAGCGGGAGTATGAATGAGCAGTTCTTC	CASSVGPSGSMNEQFF
TRBV30	TRBJ1-1	NA	TRBD1	TGTGCCTCTATGGACAGGTGGAACACTGAAGCTTTCTTT	CASMDRWNTEAFF
TRBV2	TRBJ2-2	NA	NA	TGTGCCAGCTGGGGCACCACCGGGGAGCTGTTTTTT	CASWGTTGELFF
TRBV19	TRBJ1-2	NA	NA	TGTGCCAGTAGTCCACAGCCTAGCGGTGGCTACACCTTC	CASSPQPSGGYTF
TRBV7-9	TRBJ1-1	NA	TRBD1	TGTGCCAGCAGCTTTGATTCAGGGGGAGCTTTCTTT	CASSFDSGGAFF
TRBV30	TRBJ2-7	NA	NA	TGTGCCTGGAGTGGGGGGGACGAGCAGTACTTC	CAWSGGDEQYF
TRBV14	TRBJ2-7	NA	NA	TGTGCCAGCAGCCAACTAACCCCGCGGGGAGCTCCCCACGAGCAGTACTTC	CASSQLTPRGAPHEQYF
TRBV21-1	TRBJ1-5	NA	NA	TGTGCCAGCAGCAAAGGAAGGGGGCGAAGACAGCCCCAGCATTTT	CASSKGRGRRQPQHF
TRBV7-9	TRBJ1-2	NA	NA	TGTGCCAGCAGCTTAGAAAGGGGACAAGCCTATGGCTACACCTTC	CASSLERGQAYGYTF
TRBV30	TRBJ1-1	NA	NA	TGTGCCTGGAGGGGAAAGAGGGCCGGAGACACTGAAGCTTTCTTT	CAWRGKRAGDTEAFF
TRBV14	TRBJ2-1	NA	TRBD2	TGTGCCAGCAGCCAATCCCTAGCGGGCTACAATGAGCAGTTCTTC	CASSQSLAGYNEQFF
TRBV27	TRBJ2-7	NA	NA	TGTGCCAGCAGTTTACAGGGAATCTCCTACGAGCAGTACTTC	CASSLQGISYEQYF
TRBV11-2	TRBJ1-2	NA	NA	TGTGCCAGCAGCTTACCGGGGAATACCTATGGCTACACCTTC	CASSLPGNTYGYTF
TRBV7-2	TRBJ1-1	NA	NA	TGTGCCAGCAGCTTAATAGGGGACATTACTGAAGCTTTCTTT	CASSLIGDITEAFF
TRBV5-4	TRBJ1-5	NA	NA	TGTGCCAGCAGCTTGGGGGGGCCTGGGCAGCCCCAGCATTTT	CASSLGGPGQPQHF
TRBV6-5	TRBJ2-7	NA	TRBD2	TGTGCCAGCAGTTACTCGTCGGGAGGTCACCCCTACGAGCAGTACTTC	CASSYSSGGHPYEQYF
TRBV6-5	TRBJ1-2	NA	NA	TGTGCCAGCAGTTACCAGGACAGCAGCTACACCTTC	CASSYQDSSYTF
TRBV5-4	TRBJ2-7	NA	TRBD2	TGTGCCAGCAGCCCGGGACTAGCGATTACCTACGAGCAGTACTTC	CASSPGLAITYEQYF
TRBV2	TRBJ2-6	once	NA	TGTGCCAGCAGTCCTACTGAAGCTGGGGCCAACGTCCTGACTTTC	CASSPTEAGANVLTF
TRBV30	TRBJ1-6	NA	NA	TGTGCCTGGAGTGAAGGGGGGGAATTTATGACACCCCTCCACTTT	CAWSEGGEFMTPLHF
TRBV7-3	TRBJ2-1	NA	TRBD2	TGTGCCAGCAGCTTAACTAGCGGGAGAAGCGATGAGCAGTTCTTC	CASSLTSGRSDEQFF
TRBV30	TRBJ2-1	NA	NA	TGTGCCTCCACAATCGCGGACAATGAGCAGTTCTTC	CASTIADNEQFF
TRBV19	TRBJ1-2	NA	TRBD1	TGTGCCAGTAAATCTCCGGGACAGGGGAACTATGGCTACACCTTC	CASKSPGQGNYGYTF
TRBV10-3	TRBJ2-1	NA	NA	TGTGCCATCAGTGAATACAGGGATTCGACCTACAATGAGCAGTTCTTC	CAISEYRDSTYNEQFF
TRBV7-9	TRBJ2-7	NA	NA	TGTGCCAGCAGCCCTGACAGGAGCTCCTACGAGCAGTACTTC	CASSPDRSSYEQYF
TRBV19	TRBJ1-5	NA	TRBD1	TGTGCCAGTAGTTACAGGGGTCAGCCCCAGCATTTT	CASSYRGQPQHF
TRBV11-1	TRBJ2-3	NA	NA	TGTGCCAGCAGGGAACTCCCCTCGGGGGACCCCACAGATACGCAGTATTTT	CASRELPSGDPTDTQYF
TRBV18	TRBJ2-3	NA	NA	TGTGCCAGCTCACAGGATACCGAGGCAGATACGCAGTATTTT	CASSQDTEADTQYF
TRBV5-5	TRBJ2-3	NA	TRBD2	TGTGCCAGCAGCTTGGAGGGACTAGCGGGAGATACGCAGTATTTT	CASSLEGLAGDTQYF
TRBV27	TRBJ2-1	NA	NA	TGTGCCAGCAGCCCCCGGGGGGCCTCCTACAATGAGCAGTTCTTC	CASSPRGASYNEQFF
TRBV18	TRBJ2-5	NA	NA	TGTGCCAGCTCACCTGGAGACGGGACCCAGTACTTC	CASSPGDGTQYF
TRBV9	TRBJ2-5	NA	TRBD2	TGTGCCAGCAGCAGGGATAGCGGGGAGACCCAGTACTTC	CASSRDSGETQYF
TRBV9	TRBJ2-2	NA	TRBD1	TGTGCCAGCAGCGCCCGGACAGGGCAGGGGGAGCTGTTTTTT	CASSARTGQGELFF
TRBV6-1	TRBJ2-2	NA	NA	TGTGCCAGCAGTGGACTCACCGCCGGGGAGCTGTTTTTT	CASSGLTAGELFF
TRBV30	TRBJ2-7	NA	NA	TGTGCCTGGACAACACACAAATACGAGCAGTACTTC	CAWTTHKYEQYF
TRBV11-3	TRBJ2-4	once	NA	TGTGCCAGCAGCTCATTAGCCAAAAACATTCAGTACTTC	CASSSLAKNIQYF
TRBV30	TRBJ2-2	NA	TRBD1	TGTGCCTGCCATAGGGGGCAGCTCTCGAACACCGGGGAGCTGTTTTTT	CACHRGQLSNTGELFF
TRBV7-2	TRBJ2-3	NA	TRBD2	TGTGCCAGCAGCTGGACTAGGACAGATACGCAGTATTTT	CASSWTRTDTQYF
TRBV5-1	TRBJ2-5	NA	NA	TGCGCCAGCAGCTTGCTGGAGACCCAGTACTTC	CASSLLETQYF
TRBV5-6	TRBJ2-1	once	NA	TGTGCCAGCAGCTTGGGCCCCCCGGACAATGAGCAGTTCTTC	CASSLGPPDNEQFF
TRBV13	TRBJ2-3	NA	NA	TGTGCCAGCAGCTCAAAAACATATAGCACAGATACGCAGTATTTT	CASSSKTYSTDTQYF
TRBV27	TRBJ1-1	NA	NA	TGTGCCAGCAGTAAAAGACAGTATCGCACTGAAGCTTTCTTT	CASSKRQYRTEAFF
TRBV7-9	TRBJ1-5	NA	TRBD1	TGTGCCAGCAGCACAGGGGGGAGCAATCAGCCCCAGCATTTT	CASSTGGSNQPQHF
TRBV19	TRBJ1-2	NA	NA	TGTGCCAGTACCCGAGGGCAGGGGTACTATGGCTACACCTTC	CASTRGQGYYGYTF
TRBV5-4	TRBJ2-1	once	NA	TGTGCCAGCAGCAGGGAGGGACAATCTTACAATGAGCAGTTCTTC	CASSREGQSYNEQFF
TRBV7-2	TRBJ2-5	NA	TRBD2	TGTGCCAGCACCTATAGTAGCGGGAGCGGGGAGACCCAGTACTTC	CASTYSSGSGETQYF
TRBV7-2	TRBJ2-5	NA	NA	TGTGCCAGCAGCTTATCGGCGGTACAAGAGACCCAGTACTTC	CASSLSAVQETQYF
TRBV9	TRBJ2-1	NA	TRBD2	TGTGCCAGCAGCGCCTCTCAAGCGGGATACAATGAGCAGTTCTTC	CASSASQAGYNEQFF
TRBV5-1	TRBJ2-1	NA	NA	TGCGCCAGCAGCCCAAGACTAGTTCAACACAATGAGCAGTTCTTC	CASSPRLVQHNEQFF
TRBV9	TRBJ2-1	NA	TRBD2	TGTGCCAGCAGCGTGAGCGGGAAGGGGTCCTACAATGAGCAGTTCTTC	CASSVSGKGSYNEQFF
TRBV19	TRBJ2-3	NA	TRBD2	TGTGCCAGTAGTAATGCGGGAGGCGCAGATACGCAGTATTTT	CASSNAGGADTQYF
TRBV19	TRBJ1-1	NA	TRBD1	TGTGCCAGTAGTCTCGACGCCGGGACAGGGGGGACTGAAGCTTTCTTT	CASSLDAGTGGTEAFF